These 8 T cell receptor beta chains were sequenced from one sample in a study of shared clonotypes between healthy human individuals. The method was immunoSEQ multiplex PCR; TCRdb's version includes in-frame clones alone and lacks a portion of them. Of hundreds of thousands of clones in the sample, 98% were seen once. CD45RO negativity and positive selection for CCR7 defined naive CD8 cells, a population that excluded terminally differentiated effector memory CD45RA+ cells. The sequencing input was naive CD8+ T cells sorted from blood. The receptors were gathered from a man younger than 45 in good health.

This chain connects TRBV11-1 to TRBJ2-2, with D perhaps matching TRBD2 (5 bases). V was clipped by 4 bases and J by 1 base, with 7 bases between them. This CDR3 has 14 amino acids. Germline V gives CDR1 SGHAT, CDR2 FQDESV (reference sequence). CDR3 sequence: CASSWGENTGELFF. CDR3 DNA sequence: TGTGCCAGCAGCTGGGGAGAGAACACCGGGGAGCTGTTTTTT.

The chain couples TRBV27 to TRBJ2-2, with D hard to call. CDR1 is MNHEY, CDR2 SMNVEV, per germline (reference sequence). Trimming took 6 bases from V and 2 from J, leaving 7 bases between them. The CDR3 is 13 amino acids. The CDR3 DNA reads as TGTGCCAGCAGGTTCGGAAACACCGGGGAGCTGTTTTTT. Amino acids: CASRFGNTGELFF.

This chain links TRBV30 with TRBJ2-2; 9 nucleotides match TRBD1. From germline, CDR1 is GTSNPN and CDR2 SVGIG (reference sequence). V trimming: 0 bases; J trimming: 5 bases; junction bases outside the gene matches: 1. The CDR3 spans 14 residues. The chain's CDR3 is CAWSVQGATGELFF. DNA of the CDR3: TGTGCCTGGAGTGTACAGGGGGCTACCGGGGAGCTGTTTTTT.

On this clone itself: Other DNA sequences in this specimen translate into the identical CDR3. This chain links TRBV27 with TRBJ1-1; D gene uncertain. Germline values: CDR1 MNHEY, CDR2 SMNVEV (reference sequence). CDR3 length: 13 residues. Trimming shortened V by 2 bases and J by 2 bases, and 6 bases separated the two germline ends. In DNA, the CDR3 is TGTGCCAGCAGTTTAATCGGAAACACTGAAGCTTTCTTT. Amino acid sequence: CASSLIGNTEAFF.

V is TRBV4-1 and J is TRBJ2-2; unclear D gene. The CDR3 consists of 12 residues. Trimming took off 5 bases at V and 7 bases at J, with 8 bases between the two ends. Germline V gene lookup returns CDR1 MGHRA and CDR2 YSYEKL. As DNA, the CDR3 is TGCGCCAGCAGCGATATCGGCGGGGAGCTGTTTTTT. It codes for CASSDIGGELFF.

For the CDR3, the DNA is TGTGCCAGCAGCGTAGCCCGGGGGCCCTACAATGAGCAGTTCTTC. As protein: CASSVARGPYNEQFF. This chain links TRBV9 with TRBJ2-1; D possibly matches TRBD1 or TRBD2 (6 bases each). In germline, CDR1 is SGDLS, CDR2 YYNGEE. The CDR3 covers 15 residues. Trimming left V 0 bases short and J 2 bases short, with 9 bases between.

The chain uses TRBV7-9 and TRBJ1-1, with D unresolved. CDR3 length: 14 residues. CDR1 and CDR2 (germline): SEHNR, FQNEAQ (reference sequence). V was shortened by 3 bases and J by 7 bases, with 15 bases between the two germline ends. CDR3 residues: CASSFTVDEFEAFF. The CDR3 DNA reads as TGTGCCAGCAGCTTTACAGTCGATGAATTTGAAGCTTTCTTT.

The chain has TRBV14 and TRBJ2-5; 8 nucleotides line up with TRBD2. The CDR3 length is 16 residues. The J segment lost 1 base and the V segment lost 1 base, leaving 5 bases of the junction unmatched. Germline V gives CDR1 SGHDN, CDR2 FVKESK. CDR3 sequence (DNA): TGTGCCAGCAGCCAAGGGCTAGCGGGCCCCCAAGAGACCCAGTACTTC. It is translated as CASSQGLAGPQETQYF.